The 12 T cell receptor beta chains below were found in one sample sequenced in a study of blood T cell repertoires in COVID-19. Data came from immunoSEQ multiplex PCR; TCRdb stores just in-frame clones and leaves some out. This sample has about 140,000 clones, with 84% found just once. Input material: peripheral blood. The origin of the receptors is a woman aged 55-75 years with acute or convalescent COVID-19.

The chain joins TRBV7-3 to TRBJ2-1, with D perhaps TRBD1 (6 bases). The V gene's germline CDR1 is SGHTA and CDR2 FQGTGA. Trimming cost V 5 bases and J 9 bases, with 17 bases left between them. This CDR3 region has 14 residues. CDR3 coding DNA: TGTGCCAGCAGCCCCCAGGGGAACGGGATTGAGCAGTTCTTC. Residues: CASSPQGNGIEQFF.

The chain joins TRBV5-4 to TRBJ2-6; the D is unclear. CDR1 SGHNT and CDR2 YYREEE come from the germline V gene (reference sequence). This CDR3 spans 15 amino acids. Trimming shortened V by 2 bases and J by 0 bases, and 6 bases separated the two germline ends. The CDR3 sequence: CASSFSYSGANVLTF. In DNA, the CDR3 is TGTGCCAGCAGCTTTAGTTACTCTGGGGCCAACGTCCTGACTTTC.

This chain connects TRBV29-1 to TRBJ1-2; 8 nucleotides line up with TRBD1. The ends lost 7 bases at V and 8 bases at J; junction bases unmatched: 9. The germline CDR1 and CDR2 sequences are SQVTM and ANQGSEA. This CDR3 is 12 amino acids long. The DNA for the CDR3 is TGCAGCGCCGGACAGGGTCCCCTCGGCTACACCTTC. Amino acid sequence: CSAGQGPLGYTF.

V is TRBV24-1 and J is TRBJ2-5, with D perhaps TRBD2 (5 bases). The CDR3 length is 14 residues. Germline V gives CDR1 KGHDR, CDR2 SFDVKD. Trimming removed 3 bases from V and 5 bases from J, with 12 bases in between. CDR3 loop: CATSDTWTQETQYF. The CDR3 DNA reads TGTGCCACCAGTGATACTTGGACTCAGGAGACCCAGTACTTC.

The chain uses TRBV12-3 or TRBV12-4 and TRBJ1-5; D is undetermined. The CDR3 consists of 11 residues. Trimming cost V 8 bases and J 7 bases, with 9 bases left between them. The DNA for the CDR3 is TGTGCCAGCGGCGGCCCCCAGCCCCAGCATTTT. Residues: CASGGPQPQHF.

The chain couples TRBV5-4 to TRBJ2-3; 9 bases are shared with TRBD1. Germline V gene sequence: CDR1 SGHNT, CDR2 YYREEE (reference sequence). CDR3 length: 15 amino acids. V lost 4 bases and J lost 2; bases outside the gene matches: 5. CDR3 sequence: CASSQDRGPTDTQYF. DNA for the CDR3: TGTGCCAGCAGCCAGGACAGGGGTCCCACAGATACGCAGTATTTT.

The chain links TRBV7-9 to TRBJ1-3; D ambiguous. V was trimmed by 2 bases and J by 4 bases, leaving 9 bases between them. This CDR3 region has 14 residues. Germline-derived CDR1 and CDR2 are SEHNR and FQNEAQ (reference sequence). This CDR3 reads CASSLSTGGNTIYF. The CDR3 DNA sequence: TGTGCCAGCAGCTTATCTACCGGGGGAAACACCATATATTTT.

V gene TRBV20-1 combines with J gene TRBJ2-3; 7 positions agree with TRBD2. CDR1 is DFQATT, CDR2 SNEGSKA, per germline (reference sequence). The CDR3 consists of 11 residues. Losses at the gene ends were 7 bases for V and 11 bases for J; bases not matched to a gene: 9. The CDR3 DNA reads as TGCAGTGGAAATTCGGGAGGACGGCAGTATTTT. This encodes CSGNSGGRQYF.

This chain connects TRBV7-9 to TRBJ1-3; 9 nucleotides agree with TRBD1. The CDR3 has 15 residues. The germline gives CDR1 SEHNR, CDR2 FQNEAQ (reference sequence). Germline trimming cut 5 bases from V and 1 base from J; bases unmatched to any gene: 3. The DNA for the CDR3 is TGTGCCAGCAGCAAACAGGGGGCGTCTGGAAACACCATATATTTT. Translating gives CASSKQGASGNTIYF.

The rearrangement joins TRBV7-9 to TRBJ2-1; D is unclear. Deletions cut 4 bases from V and 5 bases from J, with 6 bases between. The CDR3 is 12 amino acids. Per germline, CDR1 SEHNR and CDR2 FQNEAQ (reference sequence). The CDR3 DNA is TGTGCCAGCAGCTCCCTCGACAATGAGCAGTTCTTC. It translates to CASSSLDNEQFF.

The chain carries TRBV18 and TRBJ2-6, with 7 bases matching TRBD1. The CDR3 contains 17 residues. Germline loops: CDR1 KGHSH, CDR2 LQKENI. Trimming at V came to 4 bases and at J to 0 bases, leaving 6 bases not matched to a gene. This chain's CDR3 is CASSLDRANSGANVLTF. Written as DNA, the CDR3 is TGTGCCAGCTCACTCGACAGGGCCAACTCTGGGGCCAACGTCCTGACTTTC. Together with reference TRBV18 and TRBJ2-6, the CDR3 gives the full variable domain: NAGVMQNPRHLVRRRGQEARLRCSPMKGHSHVYWYRQLPEEGLKFMVYLQKENIIDESGMPKERFSAEFPKEGPSILRIQQVVRGDSAAYFCASSLDRANSGANVLTFGAGSRLTVL.

The J gene is TRBJ2-1, the V gene TRBV3-1 (or the pseudogene TRBV3-2), with 13 bases fitting TRBD2. There are 14 residues in the CDR3. J lost 7 bases, V lost 8 bases, and 5 bases had no gene match. Germline loops: CDR1 LGHDT, CDR2 YNNKEL (reference sequence). CDR3 residues: CASGGLAGINEQFF. CDR3 nucleotides: TGTGCCAGCGGGGGACTAGCGGGAATAAATGAGCAGTTCTTC.